Following are 26 T cell receptor beta chains from one sample sequenced in a study of control samples from healthy donors and cancer patients. Libraries were prepared by immunoSEQ multiplex PCR; TCRdb keeps only in-frame clonotypes and omits some of them. The sample carries approximately 90,000 clones, 88% recorded once. The sample taken for sequencing was blood. The receptors were gathered from a woman aged 65 to 85 in good health.

This chain uses TRBV6-5 with TRBJ1-2; D remains unclear. This CDR3 spans 15 amino acids. V dropped 0 bases and J dropped 6 bases, with 14 bases sitting between them. Germline loops: CDR1 MNHEY, CDR2 SVGAGI. The CDR3, as DNA: TGTGCCAGCAGTTACTCATCGGGGATACCGGATGGCTACACCTTC. Translating gives CASSYSSGIPDGYTF.

The chain employs TRBV6-4 and TRBJ1-1; D uncertain. Trimming stripped 5 bases from V and 6 bases from J, with 13 bases between. This CDR3 is built from 13 residues. CDR1 MRHNA and CDR2 SNTAGT come from the germline V gene. The CDR3 loop reads CASSLTVSSEAFF. The CDR3 DNA sequence: TGTGCCAGCAGTCTTACAGTATCGTCTGAAGCTTTCTTT.

The V call is TRBV28, the J call TRBJ1-1; tentatively, D is TRBD1 (5 bases). The germline V gene has CDR1 MDHEN and CDR2 SYDVKM. The CDR3 consists of 16 residues. Trimming cost V 5 bases and J 5 bases, with 21 bases left between them. CDR3 protein: CASSHPGGGGRTEAFF. The CDR3 DNA is TGTGCCAGCAGTCACCCCGGTGGGGGAGGTAGGACTGAAGCTTTCTTT.

The V and J genes are TRBV6-5 and TRBJ1-1, with TRBD1 as a possible D gene (5 bases). Germline V gene sequence: CDR1 MNHEY, CDR2 SVGAGI. Trimming removed 7 bases from V and 4 bases from J, with 10 bases in between. This CDR3 comprises 12 residues. In DNA, the CDR3 is TGTGCCAGCACAGGGATGGGCACTGAAGCTTTCTTT. Encoded protein: CASTGMGTEAFF.

This chain joins TRBV19 and TRBJ1-5; D remains ambiguous. CDR1 is LNHDA, CDR2 SQIVND, per germline (reference sequence). Trimming shortened V by 3 bases and J by 9 bases, and 15 bases separated the two germline ends. The CDR3 length is 14 residues. The CDR3 protein is CASSMRAAKGPQHF. As DNA, the CDR3 is TGTGCCAGTAGTATGAGGGCGGCCAAAGGGCCCCAGCATTTT.

The rearrangement joins TRBV20-1 to TRBJ1-2, with D tentatively TRBD1 (6 bases). There are 10 residues in the CDR3. Germline V gene data show CDR1 as DFQATT and CDR2 as SNEGSKA (reference sequence). V lost 4 bases and J lost 8, with 8 bases in between. The CDR3 loop is CSATGGGYTF. The CDR3 DNA reads as TGCAGTGCTACGGGGGGCGGCTACACCTTC.

This chain links TRBV6-6 with TRBJ1-2; D unclear. Germline CDR1 is MNHNY and CDR2 is SVGAGI (reference sequence). This CDR3 comprises 15 residues. V lost 5 bases, J lost 2 bases, and 15 bases lay in between. This CDR3 is CASSRSTSGNYGYTF. As DNA, the CDR3 is TGTGCCAGCAGTCGATCTACCTCCGGGAACTATGGCTACACCTTC.

V and J are TRBV7-9 and TRBJ1-4; TRBD1 is a possible D gene (6 bases). Trimming shortened V by 5 bases and J by 4 bases, and 11 bases separated the two germline ends. The CDR3 is 14 amino acids. Germline V gene lookup returns CDR1 SEHNR and CDR2 FQNEAQ (reference sequence). The CDR3 DNA is TGTGCCAGCAGCCAGGACAGAAGTAATGAAAAACTGTTTTTT. Protein sequence: CASSQDRSNEKLFF.

The V gene is TRBV2, the J gene TRBJ2-1; 8 positions match TRBD2. The germline V gene has CDR1 SNHLY and CDR2 FYNNEI. The J segment lost 1 base and the V segment lost 7 bases, leaving 3 bases of the junction unmatched. This CDR3 contains 14 residues. CDR3 nucleotide sequence: TGTGCCAGCAAGGTAGCGGGATCCTACAATGAGCAGTTCTTC. Translation gives CASKVAGSYNEQFF.

The chain has TRBV27 and TRBJ2-2, with 9 bases matching TRBD1. This CDR3 contains 14 residues. Germline assignment: CDR1 MNHEY and CDR2 SMNVEV (reference sequence). V was clipped by 6 bases and J by 5 bases; unmatched bases: 4. The CDR3, as DNA: TGTGCCAGCAGGGGACAGGGTTGGACCGGGGAGCTGTTTTTT. Its protein is CASRGQGWTGELFF.

The V gene is TRBV2, the J gene TRBJ2-7, with D possibly TRBD2 on 6 matching bases. The CDR3 has 15 residues. The germline gives CDR1 SNHLY, CDR2 FYNNEI. V was cut by 3 bases and J by 3 bases, with 15 bases left in between. The CDR3 DNA reads as TGTGCCAGCAGTGAGGGCGGCGGGGCTTTCTACGAGCAGTACTTC. Translated: CASSEGGGAFYEQYF.

This chain joins TRBV19 and TRBJ1-2; tentatively, D is TRBD1 (6 bases). Per germline, CDR1 LNHDA and CDR2 SQIVND (reference sequence). This CDR3 has 14 residues. Trimming shortened V by 0 bases and J by 4 bases, and 9 bases separated the two germline ends. CDR3 sequence (DNA): TGTGCCAGTAGTATAGATCGGGGGCTCTATGGCTACACCTTC. Residues: CASSIDRGLYGYTF.

This rearrangement joins TRBV18 to TRBJ1-2; perhaps TRBD1 as D (5 bases). CDR1 and CDR2 (germline): KGHSH, LQKENI. V lost 6 bases and J 1 base, leaving 9 bases between the germline ends. The CDR3 runs to 13 residues. The CDR3 DNA follows: TGTGCCAGCTCTTTCGACAGTAACTATGGCTACACCTTC. Protein sequence: CASSFDSNYGYTF.

The CDR3, as DNA: TGTGCCAGCAGCACCGGGGAAAACACTGAAGCTTTCTTT. Its translation is CASSTGENTEAFF. The gene calls are TRBV6-5 and TRBJ1-1; no reliable D call. The germline V gene has CDR1 MNHEY and CDR2 SVGAGI. This CDR3 comprises 13 residues. The ends were cut back, 6 bases at V and 2 bases at J, with 10 bases in the middle.

The rearrangement links TRBV4-1 to TRBJ1-1; D not certain. The germline V gene encodes CDR1 MGHRA and CDR2 YSYEKL. The CDR3 is 14 amino acids. The V end was cut by 1 base, the J end by 0 bases, with 6 bases between. The CDR3 here is CASSQVLLNTEAFF. The CDR3 nucleotides read TGCGCCAGCAGCCAAGTCCTCCTGAACACTGAAGCTTTCTTT.

The chain links TRBV29-1 to TRBJ2-1; 10 bases agree with TRBD2. The CDR3 totals 15 residues. V was clipped by 0 bases and J by 12 bases; unmatched bases: 11. Germline V gene sequence: CDR1 SQVTM, CDR2 ANQGSEA. The CDR3 nucleotides read TGCAGCGTTGAAGATCTGGCTAGCGGGGGATTGTGGCAGTTCTTC. This gives the protein CSVEDLASGGLWQFF.

The J gene is TRBJ2-3, the V gene TRBV5-4; a possible D gene is TRBD2 (5 bases). The germline V and J ends were trimmed by 5 bases and 0 bases, with 13 bases remaining between them. Germline V gene data show CDR1 as SGHNT and CDR2 as YYREEE (reference sequence). The CDR3 totals 15 residues. The CDR3 DNA is TGTGCCAGCAGAAAGGACTTTTCTAGCACAGATACGCAGTATTTT. Protein sequence: CASRKDFSSTDTQYF. Full variable domain (rest looked up from reference TRBV5-4 and TRBJ2-3): ETGVTQSPTHLIKTRGQQVTLRCSSQSGHNTVSWYQQALGQGPQFIFQYYREEENGRGNFPPRFSGLQFPNYSSELNVNALELDDSALYLCASRKDFSSTDTQYFGPGTRLTVL.

The rearrangement links TRBV5-6 to TRBJ2-7, with TRBD2 identical over 14 bases. The CDR3 runs 16 residues. The V segment lost 4 bases and the J segment 1 base; nucleotides outside the gene matches: 4. CDR1 is SGHDT, CDR2 YYEEEE, per germline. The CDR3 DNA follows: TGTGCCAGCAGCCCTGGACTAGCGGGAGGTTCCTACGAGCAGTACTTC. It is translated as CASSPGLAGGSYEQYF. Filled out from reference TRBV5-6 and TRBJ2-7, the complete variable domain reads DAGVTQSPTHLIKTRGQQVTLRCSPKSGHDTVSWYQQALGQGPQFIFQYYEEEERQRGNFPDRFSGHQFPNYSSELNVNALLLGDSALYLCASSPGLAGGSYEQYFGPGTRLTVT.

This clone has only a few counts. The chain has TRBV6-5 and TRBJ2-5; tentative D call: TRBD1 (6 bases). Deletions cut 7 bases from V and 1 base from J, with 10 bases between. This CDR3 region has 13 residues. Germline V gene lookup returns CDR1 MNHEY and CDR2 SVGAGI. The CDR3 DNA reads as TGTGCCAGCACCGGGACATTCCAAGAGACCCAGTACTTC. It translates to CASTGTFQETQYF.

The chain recombines TRBV15 with TRBJ2-7, with a weak D call TRBD1 (5 bases). The V gene's germline CDR1 is LNHNV and CDR2 YYDKDF (reference sequence). Trimming stripped 1 base from V and 1 base from J, with 8 bases between. This CDR3 region has 14 residues. The DNA for the CDR3 is TGTGCCACCAGCAGAGGCAGGGAATCCTACGAGCAGTACTTC. It specifies CATSRGRESYEQYF.

This sequence joins TRBV5-1 and TRBJ1-1; D is perhaps TRBD1 (5 bases). V dropped 3 bases and J dropped 1 base, with 10 bases sitting between them. Per germline, CDR1 SGHRS and CDR2 YFSETQ. This CDR3 is built from 14 residues. The CDR3 sequence is CASSSGPTNTEAFF. The CDR3 nucleotides are TGCGCCAGCAGCTCGGGACCGACGAACACTGAAGCTTTCTTT.

J is TRBJ1-1 and V is TRBV10-3, with 9 nucleotides matching TRBD1. Germline V gives CDR1 ENHRY, CDR2 SYGVKD. Losses at the gene ends were 1 base for V and 0 bases for J; bases not matched to a gene: 6. The CDR3 consists of 17 residues. This CDR3 is CAISEWGQGNMNTEAFF. CDR3 nucleotides: TGTGCCATCAGTGAGTGGGGACAGGGAAACATGAACACTGAAGCTTTCTTT.

This chain links TRBV30 with TRBJ1-2; the match to TRBD1 covers 7 bases. From germline, CDR1 is GTSNPN and CDR2 SVGIG (reference sequence). The length of the CDR3 is 15 residues. V dropped 2 bases and J dropped 4; count of bases not matched to a gene: 10. The CDR3 bases are TGTGCCTGGAGTCCCAGACGACAGGGAGGCTATGGCTACACCTTC. Translating gives CAWSPRRQGGYGYTF.

The chain combines TRBV18 with TRBJ1-2; D gene ambiguous. This CDR3 has 14 amino acids. V was pared by 0 bases and J by 8 bases, with 13 bases between. Germline V lookup: CDR1 KGHSH, CDR2 LQKENI. The CDR3, as DNA: TGTGCCAGCTCACCACCAGCTCAGGCAGGAGGCTACACCTTC. Translation: CASSPPAQAGGYTF.

V and J are TRBV7-2 and TRBJ2-7; D is perhaps TRBD1 or TRBD2 (5 bases each). Germline V gene sequence: CDR1 SGHTA, CDR2 FQGNSA. This CDR3 has 16 residues. V lost 2 bases and J 2 bases, leaving 16 bases between the germline ends. CDR3 sequence reads: CASSLSGAFSPYEQYF. As DNA, the CDR3 is TGTGCCAGCAGCTTATCCGGGGCGTTTTCTCCCTACGAGCAGTACTTC.

The gene calls are TRBV5-4 and TRBJ2-2, with 9 bases fitting TRBD2. CDR1 and CDR2 from the germline V gene are SGHNT and YYREEE (reference sequence). There are 16 residues in the CDR3. With V trimmed by 0 bases and J by 4 bases, 4 bases remained unmatched. CDR3 nucleotides: TGTGCCAGCAGCTTGGCGGCGGGGGGGATCACCGGGGAGCTGTTTTTT. Translating it yields CASSLAAGGITGELFF. The full variable domain, rest sourced from reference TRBV5-4 and TRBJ2-2, is ETGVTQSPTHLIKTRGQQVTLRCSSQSGHNTVSWYQQALGQGPQFIFQYYREEENGRGNFPPRFSGLQFPNYSSELNVNALELDDSALYLCASSLAAGGITGELFFGEGSRLTVL.